The 12 T cell receptor beta chains below were found in one sample sequenced in a study of cytomegalovirus exposure and HLA in healthy donors. The study ran its PCR with 60 Vbeta and 13 Jbeta primers. Produced via immunoSEQ multiplex PCR; TCRdb's table is partial and in-frame only. The sample holds about 83,000 clones; roughly 76% are singletons and the top ten take approximately 1.9%. Sequencing was done on a sample of PBMCs. Source of these receptors: a woman younger than 45 in good health and CMV-seronegative.

This rearrangement joins TRBV6-5 to TRBJ2-7; 9 nucleotides align to TRBD1. The V gene end was trimmed by 0 bases and the J gene end by 6 bases; junction bases not matched to a gene: 0. CDR3 length equals 13 residues. Germline lookup yields CDR1 MNHEY and CDR2 SVGAGI. The CDR3: CASSYSTGGEQYF. The CDR3 bases are TGTGCCAGCAGTTACTCGACAGGGGGCGAGCAGTACTTC.

V and J are TRBV5-1 and TRBJ1-1, with D perhaps TRBD1 (5 bases). There are 15 residues in the CDR3. CDR1 SGHRS and CDR2 YFSETQ come from the germline V gene. Trimming stripped 1 base from V and 7 bases from J, with 17 bases between. CDR3: CASSLMGSGGLEAFF. CDR3 sequence (DNA): TGCGCCAGCAGCTTGATGGGGAGCGGGGGACTTGAAGCTTTCTTT. The complete variable domain, with remaining parts taken from reference TRBV5-1 and TRBJ1-1, reads KAGVTQTPRYLIKTRGQQVTLSCSPISGHRSVSWYQQTPGQGLQFLFEYFSETQRNKGNFPGRFSGRQFSNSRSEMNVSTLELGDSALYLCASSLMGSGGLEAFFGQGTRLTVV.

V usage is TRBV6-1 and J usage is TRBJ1-1; D remains unclear. The V end lost 6 bases, the J end lost 5 bases, and 19 bases lay between the germline ends. Germline CDR1 MNHNS, CDR2 SASEGT. This CDR3 contains 15 residues. The chain's CDR3 is CASSPQPTQVTEAFF. CDR3 in DNA: TGTGCCAGCAGCCCTCAACCCACACAAGTGACTGAAGCTTTCTTT.

The chain uses TRBV6-4 and TRBJ2-1, with TRBD2 matching 11 bases. The CDR3 extends over 14 amino acids. Looked up from germline, CDR1 is MRHNA and CDR2 is SNTAGT. V trimming: 2 bases; J trimming: 10 bases; junction bases outside the gene matches: 4. CDR3 sequence: CASSDPRLAGEQFF. CDR3 bases: TGTGCCAGCAGTGACCCCCGACTAGCGGGGGAGCAGTTCTTC.

V is TRBV29-1 and J is TRBJ2-3, with TRBD1 identical over 8 bases. CDR3 length equals 14 residues. Germline V gene data show CDR1 as SQVTM and CDR2 as ANQGSEA. V was pared by 3 bases and J by 5 bases, with 7 bases of the junction left unmatched. The CDR3 loop is CSVEGQGAGDTQYF. CDR3 nucleotides: TGCAGCGTTGAGGGGCAGGGGGCTGGAGATACGCAGTATTTT.

Worth noting for this clone: One junction end does not reproduce the germline sequence, and a read error may be involved. The chain joins TRBV7-9 to TRBJ2-4; tentative D call: TRBD1 (5 bases). This CDR3 is built from 11 residues. The germline gives CDR1 SEHNR, CDR2 FQNEAQ (reference sequence). In DNA form, the CDR3 reads TGTTCCAGCAGCTTAAGGGGCATTCAGTACTTC. Translating gives CSSSLRGIQYF.

The rearrangement joins TRBV29-1 to TRBJ1-1; tentative D call: TRBD1 (5 bases). Trimming removed 4 bases at V and 5 bases at J, with 20 bases between. Germline V gene data show CDR1 as SQVTM and CDR2 as ANQGSEA. CDR3 length: 15 amino acids. CDR3 loop: CSVVTVQLGGTEAFF. CDR3 coding DNA: TGCAGCGTTGTGACAGTGCAATTAGGTGGAACTGAAGCTTTCTTT.

This clone was seen a few times. The chain recombines TRBV6-6 with TRBJ1-5; 7 positions agree with TRBD1. V shed 0 bases, J shed 6 bases, and the junction held 5 bases outside the gene matches. Germline lookup yields CDR1 MNHNY and CDR2 SVGAGI (reference sequence). CDR3 length: 15 amino acids. In DNA, the CDR3 is TGTGCCAGCAGTTACTCGACAGGGTCTGGTCAGCCCCAGCATTTT. Amino acids: CASSYSTGSGQPQHF.

The chain links TRBV7-9 to TRBJ2-5; 8 bases are a match to TRBD2. CDR1 is SEHNR and CDR2 is FQNEAQ in the germline V gene (reference sequence). The CDR3 extends over 14 amino acids. J was trimmed by 2 bases and V by 4 bases; bases with no gene match: 3. CDR3 in DNA: TGTGCCAGCAGCTCCGGGACTAGACAAGAGACCCAGTACTTC. Amino acid sequence: CASSSGTRQETQYF.

As regards this clone: The sample contains more than one DNA sequence encoding this CDR3. The rearrangement links TRBV20-1 to TRBJ2-1; maybe TRBD2 (6 bases). This CDR3 has 11 amino acids. Germline V gives CDR1 DFQATT, CDR2 SNEGSKA (reference sequence). Trimming took 1 base from V and 9 from J, leaving 7 bases between them. The CDR3 DNA sequence: TGCAGTGCTAGAGGCGGGATTGAGCAGTTCTTC. Protein sequence: CSARGGIEQFF.

J is TRBJ1-3 and V is TRBV5-1; perhaps TRBD1 as D (5 bases). Germline V gives CDR1 SGHRS, CDR2 YFSETQ. V was shortened by 1 base and J by 0 bases, with 14 bases between the two germline ends. This CDR3 comprises 17 residues. CDR3 DNA: TGCGCCAGCAGCTTGAAGCAGGGTTGGCTCTCTGGAAACACCATATATTTT. Protein sequence: CASSLKQGWLSGNTIYF.

The rearrangement links TRBV27 to TRBJ2-5; D uncertain. V shed 2 bases and J shed 5 bases, with 3 bases lying between them. The CDR3 sequence is 11 residues long. Germline CDR1 and CDR2: MNHEY and SMNVEV (reference sequence). The CDR3: CASSLGETQYF. The CDR3, as DNA: TGTGCCAGCAGTTTAGGCGAGACCCAGTACTTC.